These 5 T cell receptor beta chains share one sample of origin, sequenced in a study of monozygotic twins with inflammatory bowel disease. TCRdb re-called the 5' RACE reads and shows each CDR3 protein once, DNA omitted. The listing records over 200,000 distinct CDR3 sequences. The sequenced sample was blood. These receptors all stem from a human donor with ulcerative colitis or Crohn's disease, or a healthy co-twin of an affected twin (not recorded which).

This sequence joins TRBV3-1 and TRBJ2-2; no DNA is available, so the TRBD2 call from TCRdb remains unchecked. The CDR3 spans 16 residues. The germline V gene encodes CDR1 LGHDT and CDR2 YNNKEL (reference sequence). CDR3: CASSQTQTRGTGELFF.

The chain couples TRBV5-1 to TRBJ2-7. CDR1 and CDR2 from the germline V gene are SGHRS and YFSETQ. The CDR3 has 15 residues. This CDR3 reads CASSLGAPSSYEQYF.

The CDR3 here is CAISFSLAGAQETQYF. The gene calls are TRBV10-3 and TRBJ2-5; TCRdb's D gene call, TRBD2, goes unchecked for lack of DNA. Germline-derived CDR1 and CDR2 are ENHRY and SYGVKD. This CDR3 comprises 16 residues.

CDR3 protein: CSAERPRFWAGRYMNTEAFF. The chain carries TRBV20-1 and TRBJ1-1; TCRdb's assignment of TRBD1 cannot be checked, as there is no DNA. The CDR3 runs to 20 residues. Germline V CDR1 and CDR2: DFQATT, SNEGSKA (reference sequence).

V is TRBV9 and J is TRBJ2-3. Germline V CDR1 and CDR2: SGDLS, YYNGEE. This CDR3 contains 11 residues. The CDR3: CASSVADTQYF. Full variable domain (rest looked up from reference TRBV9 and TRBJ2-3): DSGVTQTPKHLITATGQRVTLRCSPRSGDLSVYWYQQSLDQGLQFLIQYYNGEERAKGNILERFSAQQFPDLHSELNLSSLELGDSALYFCASSVADTQYFGPGTRLTVL.